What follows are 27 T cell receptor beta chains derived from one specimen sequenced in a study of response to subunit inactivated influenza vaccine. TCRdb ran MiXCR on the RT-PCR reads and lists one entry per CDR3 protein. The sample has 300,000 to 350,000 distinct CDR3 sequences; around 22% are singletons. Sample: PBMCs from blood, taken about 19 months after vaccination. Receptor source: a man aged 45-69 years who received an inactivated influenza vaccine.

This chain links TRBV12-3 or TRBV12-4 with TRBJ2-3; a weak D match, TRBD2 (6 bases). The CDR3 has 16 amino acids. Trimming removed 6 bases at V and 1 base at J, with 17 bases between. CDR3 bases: TGTGCCAGCAGACGAGGGAGGACAAGCGGCACAGATACGCAGTATTTT. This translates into CASRRGRTSGTDTQYF.

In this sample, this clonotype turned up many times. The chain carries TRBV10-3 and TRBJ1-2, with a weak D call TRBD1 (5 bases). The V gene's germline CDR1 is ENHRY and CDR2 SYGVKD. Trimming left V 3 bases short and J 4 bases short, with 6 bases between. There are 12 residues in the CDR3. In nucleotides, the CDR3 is TGTGCCATCAGTGACAGGGCCTATGGCTACACCTTC. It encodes CAISDRAYGYTF.

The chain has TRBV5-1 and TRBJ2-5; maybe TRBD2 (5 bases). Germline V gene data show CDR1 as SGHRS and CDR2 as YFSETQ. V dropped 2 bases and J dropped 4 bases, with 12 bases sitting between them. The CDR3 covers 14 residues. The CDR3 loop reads CASSLGSSRETQYF. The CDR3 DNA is TGCGCCAGCAGCTTAGGGAGTAGCAGAGAGACCCAGTACTTC. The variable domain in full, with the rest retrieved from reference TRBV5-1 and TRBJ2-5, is KAGVTQTPRYLIKTRGQQVTLSCSPISGHRSVSWYQQTPGQGLQFLFEYFSETQRNKGNFPGRFSGRQFSNSRSEMNVSTLELGDSALYLCASSLGSSRETQYFGPGTRLLVL.

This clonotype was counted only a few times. The CDR3 loop is CASSQANMGQFF. CDR3 nucleotide sequence: TGTGCCAGCAGCCAAGCAAACATGGGGCAGTTCTTC. The chain combines TRBV3-1 with TRBJ2-1; D gene unclear. V lost 1 base to trimming and J lost 12 bases, with 10 bases between them. The CDR3 has 12 amino acids. The V gene's germline CDR1 is LGHDT and CDR2 YNNKEL (reference sequence).

The CDR3 sequence: CASSRAYEEPQHF. The CDR3 DNA reads as TGTGCCAGTAGTAGGGCGTACGAGGAGCCCCAGCATTTT. This chain connects TRBV19 to TRBJ1-5; D unresolved. Trimming removed 4 bases from V and 8 bases from J, with 12 bases in between. The CDR3 consists of 13 residues. Per germline, CDR1 LNHDA and CDR2 SQIVND (reference sequence).

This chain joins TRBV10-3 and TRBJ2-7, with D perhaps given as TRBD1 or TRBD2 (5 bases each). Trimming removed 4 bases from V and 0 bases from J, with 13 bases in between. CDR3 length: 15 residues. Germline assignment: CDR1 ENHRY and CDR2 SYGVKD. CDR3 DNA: TGTGCCATCAGTGGGGGGAGCGGAGTCTCCTACGAGCAGTACTTC. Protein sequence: CAISGGSGVSYEQYF.

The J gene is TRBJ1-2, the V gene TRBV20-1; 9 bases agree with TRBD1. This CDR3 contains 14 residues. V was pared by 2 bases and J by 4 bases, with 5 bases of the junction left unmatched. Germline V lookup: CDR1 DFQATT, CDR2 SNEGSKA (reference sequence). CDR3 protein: CSARFRDRAYGYTF. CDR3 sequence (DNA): TGCAGTGCTAGATTTCGGGACAGGGCCTATGGCTACACCTTC.

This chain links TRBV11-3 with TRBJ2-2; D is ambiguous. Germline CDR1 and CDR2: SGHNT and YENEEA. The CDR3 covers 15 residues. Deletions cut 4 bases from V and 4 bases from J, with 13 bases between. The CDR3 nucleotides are TGTGCCAGCAGCTCAACCCCGGGTGGCACCGGGGAGCTGTTTTTT. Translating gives CASSSTPGGTGELFF.

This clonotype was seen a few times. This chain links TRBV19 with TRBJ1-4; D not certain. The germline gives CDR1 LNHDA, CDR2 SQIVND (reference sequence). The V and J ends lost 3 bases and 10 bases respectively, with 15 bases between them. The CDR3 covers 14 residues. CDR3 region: CASSIPGLGGKLFF. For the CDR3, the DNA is TGTGCCAGTAGTATCCCAGGTCTTGGAGGAAAACTGTTTTTT.

CDR3 region: CASSYRDRNEKLFF. In DNA form, the CDR3 reads TGTGCCAGCAGTTACCGGGACAGGAATGAAAAACTGTTTTTT. The chain couples TRBV6-2 or TRBV6-3 to TRBJ1-4; 8 bases fit TRBD1. The CDR3 contains 14 residues. The trim removed 2 bases at V and 5 bases at J, leaving 1 base unmatched. Looked up from germline, CDR1 is MNHEY and CDR2 is SVGEGT.

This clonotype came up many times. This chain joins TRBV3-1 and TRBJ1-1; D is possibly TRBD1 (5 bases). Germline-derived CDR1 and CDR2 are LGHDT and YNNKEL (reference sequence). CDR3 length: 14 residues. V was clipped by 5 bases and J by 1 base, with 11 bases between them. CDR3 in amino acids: CASSTPDRNTEAFF. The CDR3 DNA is TGTGCCAGCAGCACTCCCGACAGGAACACTGAAGCTTTCTTT.

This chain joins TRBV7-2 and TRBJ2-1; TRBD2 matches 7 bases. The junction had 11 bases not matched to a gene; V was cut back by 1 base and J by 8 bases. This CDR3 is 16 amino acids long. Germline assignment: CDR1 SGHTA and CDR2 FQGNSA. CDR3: CASSLDLAVLGDEQFF. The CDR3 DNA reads TGTGCCAGCAGCTTAGACCTAGCGGTCCTCGGGGATGAGCAGTTCTTC. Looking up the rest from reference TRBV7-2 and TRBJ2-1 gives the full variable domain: GAGVSQSPSNKVTEKGKDVELRCDPISGHTALYWYRQSLGQGLEFLIYFQGNSAPDKSGLPSDRFSAERTGGSVSTLTIQRTQQEDSAVYLCASSLDLAVLGDEQFFGPGTRLTVL.

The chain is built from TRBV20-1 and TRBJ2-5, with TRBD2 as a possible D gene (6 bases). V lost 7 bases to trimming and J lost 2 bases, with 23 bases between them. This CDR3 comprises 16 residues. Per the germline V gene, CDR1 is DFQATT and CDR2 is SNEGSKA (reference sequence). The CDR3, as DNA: TGCAGTGGAATACGGGCGCGGGATGGAGGACAAGAGACCCAGTACTTC. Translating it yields CSGIRARDGGQETQYF.

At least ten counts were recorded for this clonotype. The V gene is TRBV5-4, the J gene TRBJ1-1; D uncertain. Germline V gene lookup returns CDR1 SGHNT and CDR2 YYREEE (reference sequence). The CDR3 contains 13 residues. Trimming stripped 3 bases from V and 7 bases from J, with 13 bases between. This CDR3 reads CASSSGLDHEAFF. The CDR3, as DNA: TGTGCCAGCAGCTCCGGGCTTGACCATGAAGCTTTCTTT.

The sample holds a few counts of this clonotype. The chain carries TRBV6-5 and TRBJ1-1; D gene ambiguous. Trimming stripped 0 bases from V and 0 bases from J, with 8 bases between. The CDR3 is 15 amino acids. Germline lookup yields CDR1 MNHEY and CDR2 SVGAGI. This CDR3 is CASSYSMGVNTEAFF. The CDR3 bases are TGTGCCAGCAGTTACTCGATGGGAGTGAACACTGAAGCTTTCTTT.

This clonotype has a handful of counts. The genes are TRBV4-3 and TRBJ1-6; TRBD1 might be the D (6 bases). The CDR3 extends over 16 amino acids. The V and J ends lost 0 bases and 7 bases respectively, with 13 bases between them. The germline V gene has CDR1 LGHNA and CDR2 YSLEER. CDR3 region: CASSQEGPRGNSPLHF. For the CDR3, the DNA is TGCGCCAGCAGCCAAGAAGGCCCCAGGGGAAATTCACCCCTCCACTTT.

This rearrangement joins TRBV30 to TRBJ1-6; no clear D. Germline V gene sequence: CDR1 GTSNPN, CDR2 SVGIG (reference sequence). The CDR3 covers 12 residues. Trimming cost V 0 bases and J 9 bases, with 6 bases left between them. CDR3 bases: TGTGCCTGGAGTGTATTGCGTTCACCCCTCCACTTT. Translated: CAWSVLRSPLHF.

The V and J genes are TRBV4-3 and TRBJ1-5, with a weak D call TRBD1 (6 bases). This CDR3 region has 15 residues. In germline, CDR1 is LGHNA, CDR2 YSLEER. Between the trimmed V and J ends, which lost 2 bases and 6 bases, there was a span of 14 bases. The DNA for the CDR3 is TGCGCCAGCAGCCAAAGCCGGGACATAATTCAGCCCCAGCATTTT. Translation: CASSQSRDIIQPQHF.

The CDR3 protein is CASSQDRLLNTEAFF. The CDR3 nucleotides are TGCGCCAGCAGCCAAGATAGACTTTTGAACACTGAAGCTTTCTTT. The chain is built from TRBV4-3 and TRBJ1-1, with D unresolved. The V end lost 0 bases, the J end lost 0 bases, and 8 bases lay between the germline ends. Germline CDR1 and CDR2: LGHNA and YSLEER. The CDR3 sequence is 15 residues long.

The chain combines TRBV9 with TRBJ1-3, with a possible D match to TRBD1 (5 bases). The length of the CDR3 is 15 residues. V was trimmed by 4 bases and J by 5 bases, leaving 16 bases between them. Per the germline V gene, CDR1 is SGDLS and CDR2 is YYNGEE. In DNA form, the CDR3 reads TGTGCCAGCAGCCGATCCCCAGCGGACAGAAACACCATATATTTT. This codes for CASSRSPADRNTIYF.

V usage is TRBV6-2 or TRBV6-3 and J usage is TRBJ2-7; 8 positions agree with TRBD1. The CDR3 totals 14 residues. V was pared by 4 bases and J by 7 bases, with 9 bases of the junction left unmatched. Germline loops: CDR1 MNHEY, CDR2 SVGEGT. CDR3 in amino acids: CASSWTDREWEQYF. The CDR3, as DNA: TGTGCCAGCAGTTGGACGGACAGGGAGTGGGAGCAGTACTTC.

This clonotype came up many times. CDR3 amino acids: CASKPAKIDQPQHF. In DNA, the CDR3 is TGTGCCAGCAAACCCGCCAAGATTGATCAGCCCCAGCATTTT. V usage is TRBV6-2 or TRBV6-3 and J usage is TRBJ1-5; D unresolved. The V end was cut by 7 bases, the J end by 5 bases, with 15 bases between. Germline assignment: CDR1 MNHEY and CDR2 SVGEGT. CDR3 length: 14 amino acids.

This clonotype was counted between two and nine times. This chain's CDR3 is CASSLTGTGGSGQFF. As DNA, the CDR3 is TGCGCCAGCAGTCTTACCGGGACAGGGGGAAGTGGGCAGTTCTTC. J is TRBJ2-1 and V is TRBV10-2; 11 nucleotides align to TRBD1. The CDR3 has 15 residues. With 5 bases clipped from V and 12 bases from J, the junction kept 12 bases outside the gene matches. Germline CDR1 and CDR2: WSHSY and SAAADI.

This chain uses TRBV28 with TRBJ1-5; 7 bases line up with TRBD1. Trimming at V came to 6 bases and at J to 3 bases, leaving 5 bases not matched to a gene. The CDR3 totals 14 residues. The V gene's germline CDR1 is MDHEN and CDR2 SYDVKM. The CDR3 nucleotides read TGTGCCAGCAGCCAACAGGGGATCAATCAGCCCCAGCATTTT. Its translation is CASSQQGINQPQHF.

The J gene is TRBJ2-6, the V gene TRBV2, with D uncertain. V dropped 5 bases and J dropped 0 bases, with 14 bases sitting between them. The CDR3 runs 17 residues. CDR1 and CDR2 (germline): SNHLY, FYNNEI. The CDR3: CASSPVSRFSGANVLTF. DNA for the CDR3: TGTGCCAGCAGTCCCGTGAGCCGGTTCTCTGGGGCCAACGTCCTGACTTTC.

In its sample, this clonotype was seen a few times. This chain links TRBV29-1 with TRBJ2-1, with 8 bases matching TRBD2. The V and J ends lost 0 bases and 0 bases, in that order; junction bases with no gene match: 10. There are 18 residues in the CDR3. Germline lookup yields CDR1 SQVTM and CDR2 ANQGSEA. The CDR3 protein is CSVEDPASGQSSYNEQFF. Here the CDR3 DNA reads TGCAGCGTTGAAGATCCAGCTAGCGGGCAGAGCTCCTACAATGAGCAGTTCTTC.

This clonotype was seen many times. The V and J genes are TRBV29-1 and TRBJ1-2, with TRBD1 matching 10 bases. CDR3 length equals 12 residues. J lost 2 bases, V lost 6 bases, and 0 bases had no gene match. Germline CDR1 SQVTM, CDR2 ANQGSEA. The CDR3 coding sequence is TGCAGCGTGGACAGGGGGAACTATGGCTACACCTTC. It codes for CSVDRGNYGYTF.